The entry that follows covers one TCR beta chain sequence. What it recognizes is unknown. Gene names are mouse gene names. The read halts 4 residues ahead of the CDR3 end, with the missing end drawn from the germline J gene. The sample originates from a study of CD8+ T cells in alopecia areata. Whole-study results and caveats: TCRs were shared less clearly across patients than in mice, possibly for HLA-related reasons. Resident alphabeta T cells of normal skin are also sequenced in scalp samples. Scalp lesions, especially in alopecia totalis/universalis, had higher clonality than normal scalp.

RNA was isolated and reverse transcribed to cDNA, the sequencing template. Sequencing was performed with immunoSEQ multiplex PCR; in TCRdb, only in-frame clones are kept and a portion is missing. This record lists more than 250,000 clones, none seen once only, and the top ten clones contain about 1.1%. The CDR3 length is 14 residues. Germline CDR1 reads NNHDY; CDR2 reads SYVADS. A sort of pooled cutaneous lymph node cells used CD4, CD8alpha, NKG2D, NKG2ACE and other stains. This receptor was taken from a C3H/HeJ mouse with alopecia areata. MHC haplotype of the mouse line: H2-k. What was sequenced was CD4+ T cells sorted from a lymph node. The chain joins TRBV13-3 to TRBJ2-7, with 7 bases aligning to TRBD1. The CDR3 spells CASSGPGTEYEQYF. CDR3 DNA, as far as it was read: TGTGCCAGCAGTGGCCCCGGGACAGAATAT.